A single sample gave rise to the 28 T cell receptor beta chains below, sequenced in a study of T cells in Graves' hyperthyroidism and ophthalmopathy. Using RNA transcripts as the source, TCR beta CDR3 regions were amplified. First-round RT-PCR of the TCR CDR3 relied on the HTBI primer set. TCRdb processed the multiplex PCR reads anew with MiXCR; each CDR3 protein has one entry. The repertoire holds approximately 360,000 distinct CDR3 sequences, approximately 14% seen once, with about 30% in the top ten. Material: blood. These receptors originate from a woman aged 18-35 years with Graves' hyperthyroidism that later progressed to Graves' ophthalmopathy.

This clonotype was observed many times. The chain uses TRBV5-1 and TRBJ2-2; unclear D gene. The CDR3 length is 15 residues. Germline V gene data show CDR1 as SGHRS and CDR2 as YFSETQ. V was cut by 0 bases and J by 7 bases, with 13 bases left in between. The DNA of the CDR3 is TGCGCCAGCAGCTTGGCCAGAGCATGGGGCGGGGAGCTGTTTTTT. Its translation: CASSLARAWGGELFF.

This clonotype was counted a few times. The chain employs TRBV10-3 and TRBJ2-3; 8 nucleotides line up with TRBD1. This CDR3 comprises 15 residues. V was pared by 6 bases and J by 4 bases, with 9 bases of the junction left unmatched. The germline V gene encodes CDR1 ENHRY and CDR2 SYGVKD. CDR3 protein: CAIRAGGSWPDTQYF. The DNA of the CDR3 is TGTGCCATCAGGGCAGGGGGCAGTTGGCCAGATACGCAGTATTTT.

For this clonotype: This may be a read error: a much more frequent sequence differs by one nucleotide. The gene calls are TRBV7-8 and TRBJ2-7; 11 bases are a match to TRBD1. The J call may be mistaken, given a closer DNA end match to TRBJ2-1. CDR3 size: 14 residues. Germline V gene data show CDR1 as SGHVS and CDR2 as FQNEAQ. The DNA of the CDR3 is TGTGCCAGCAAGCGGGGGACAGGGGGGTACGAGCAGTTCTTC. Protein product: CASKRGTGGYEQFF.

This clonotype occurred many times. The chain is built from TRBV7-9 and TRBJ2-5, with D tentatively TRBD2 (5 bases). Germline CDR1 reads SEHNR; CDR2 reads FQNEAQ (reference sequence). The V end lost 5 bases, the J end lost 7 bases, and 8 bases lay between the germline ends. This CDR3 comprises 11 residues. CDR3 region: CASSPGGTQYF. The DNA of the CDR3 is TGTGCCAGCAGCCCCGGAGGGACCCAGTACTTC.

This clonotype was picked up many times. The CDR3 loop reads CAISDFGLNTEAFF. The CDR3 DNA reads as TGTGCCATCAGTGATTTTGGTCTAAACACTGAAGCTTTCTTT. This chain links TRBV10-3 with TRBJ1-1; no definite D call. The V and J ends lost 3 bases and 2 bases respectively, with 10 bases between them. In germline, CDR1 is ENHRY, CDR2 SYGVKD. The CDR3 is made up of 14 amino acids.

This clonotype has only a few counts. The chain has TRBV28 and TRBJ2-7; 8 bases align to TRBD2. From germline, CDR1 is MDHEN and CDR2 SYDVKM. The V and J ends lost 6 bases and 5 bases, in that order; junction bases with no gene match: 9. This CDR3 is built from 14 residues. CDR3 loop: CASRSTGLVDEQYF. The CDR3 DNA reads TGTGCCAGCAGAAGCACGGGACTAGTTGACGAGCAGTACTTC.

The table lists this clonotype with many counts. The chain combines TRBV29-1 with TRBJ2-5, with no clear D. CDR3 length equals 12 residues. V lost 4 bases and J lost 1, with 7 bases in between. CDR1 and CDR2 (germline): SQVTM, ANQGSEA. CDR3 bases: TGCAGCGTTGGAGATGGCCAAGAGACCCAGTACTTC. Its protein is CSVGDGQETQYF.

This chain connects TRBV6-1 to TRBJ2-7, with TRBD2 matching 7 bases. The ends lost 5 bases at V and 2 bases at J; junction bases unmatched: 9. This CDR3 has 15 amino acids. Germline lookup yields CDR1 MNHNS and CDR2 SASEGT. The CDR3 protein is CASSPEEGGPYEQYF. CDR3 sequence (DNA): TGTGCCAGCAGTCCGGAGGAGGGAGGGCCCTACGAGCAGTACTTC.

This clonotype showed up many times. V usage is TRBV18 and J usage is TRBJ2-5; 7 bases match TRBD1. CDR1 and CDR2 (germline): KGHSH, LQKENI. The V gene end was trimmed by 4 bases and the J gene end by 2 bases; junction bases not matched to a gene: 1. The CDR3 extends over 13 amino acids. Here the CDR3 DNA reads TGTGCCAGCTCACTACAGGGGCAAGAGACCCAGTACTTC. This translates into CASSLQGQETQYF.

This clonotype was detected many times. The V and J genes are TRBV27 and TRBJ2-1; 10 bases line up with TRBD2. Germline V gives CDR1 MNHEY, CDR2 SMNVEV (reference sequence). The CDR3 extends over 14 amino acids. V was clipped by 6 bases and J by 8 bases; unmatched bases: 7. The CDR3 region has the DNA TGTGCCAGCAGGCCGGGACTAGCGTTGGATGAGCAGTTCTTC. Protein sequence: CASRPGLALDEQFF.

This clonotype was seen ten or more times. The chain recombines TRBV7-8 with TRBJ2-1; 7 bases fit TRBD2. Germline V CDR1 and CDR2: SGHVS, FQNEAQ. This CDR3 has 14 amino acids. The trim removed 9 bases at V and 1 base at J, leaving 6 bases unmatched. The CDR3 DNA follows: TGTGCCAGTACTCTAGCGGCATCCTACAATGAGCAGTTCTTC. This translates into CASTLAASYNEQFF.

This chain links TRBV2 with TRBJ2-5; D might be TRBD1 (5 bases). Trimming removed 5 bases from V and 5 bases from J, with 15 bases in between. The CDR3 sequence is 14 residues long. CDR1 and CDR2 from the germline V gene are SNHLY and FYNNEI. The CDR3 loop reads CASSYPQGAETQYF. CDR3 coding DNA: TGTGCCAGCAGTTATCCCCAAGGGGCGGAGACCCAGTACTTC.

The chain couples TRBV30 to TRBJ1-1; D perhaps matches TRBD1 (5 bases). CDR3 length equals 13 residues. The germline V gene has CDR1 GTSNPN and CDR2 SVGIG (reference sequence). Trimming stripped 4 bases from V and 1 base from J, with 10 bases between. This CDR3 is CAWTPGWNTEAFF. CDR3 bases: TGTGCCTGGACCCCAGGGTGGAACACTGAAGCTTTCTTT.

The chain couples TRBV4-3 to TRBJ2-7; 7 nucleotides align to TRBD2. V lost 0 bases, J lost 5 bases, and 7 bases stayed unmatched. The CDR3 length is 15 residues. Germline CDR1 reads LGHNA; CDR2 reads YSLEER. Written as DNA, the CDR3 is TGCGCCAGCAGCCAAGATAAGGGGAGGGGAAACGAGCAGTACTTC. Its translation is CASSQDKGRGNEQYF.

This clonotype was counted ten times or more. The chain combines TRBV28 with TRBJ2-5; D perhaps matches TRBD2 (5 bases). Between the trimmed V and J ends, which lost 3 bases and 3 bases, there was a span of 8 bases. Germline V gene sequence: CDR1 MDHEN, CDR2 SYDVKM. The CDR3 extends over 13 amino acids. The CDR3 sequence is CASSFWREETQYF. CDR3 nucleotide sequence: TGTGCCAGCAGTTTTTGGCGGGAAGAGACCCAGTACTTC.

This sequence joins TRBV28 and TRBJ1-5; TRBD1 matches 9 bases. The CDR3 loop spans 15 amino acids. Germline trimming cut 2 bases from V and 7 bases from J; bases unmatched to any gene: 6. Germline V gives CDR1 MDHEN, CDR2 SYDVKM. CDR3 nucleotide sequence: TGTGCCAGCAGTTTACCCGGGACAGGGACCCAGCCCCAGCATTTT. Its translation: CASSLPGTGTQPQHF.

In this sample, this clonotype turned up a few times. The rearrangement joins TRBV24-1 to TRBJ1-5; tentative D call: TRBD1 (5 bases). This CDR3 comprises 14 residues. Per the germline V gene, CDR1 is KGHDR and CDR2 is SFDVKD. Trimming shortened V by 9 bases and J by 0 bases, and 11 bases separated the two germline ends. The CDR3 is CATGAANSNQPQHF. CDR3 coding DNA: TGTGCCACCGGGGCGGCTAATAGCAATCAGCCCCAGCATTTT.

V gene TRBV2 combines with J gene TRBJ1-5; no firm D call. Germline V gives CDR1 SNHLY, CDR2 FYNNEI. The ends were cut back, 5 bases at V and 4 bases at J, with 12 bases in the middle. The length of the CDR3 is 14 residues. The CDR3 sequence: CASSPSGRNQPQHF. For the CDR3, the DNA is TGTGCCAGCAGTCCCTCAGGTCGGAATCAGCCCCAGCATTTT.

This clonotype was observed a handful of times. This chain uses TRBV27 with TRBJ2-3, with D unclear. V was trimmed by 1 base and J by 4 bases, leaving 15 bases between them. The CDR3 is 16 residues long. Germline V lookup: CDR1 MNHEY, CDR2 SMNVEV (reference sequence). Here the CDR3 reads CASSLFSARDSDTQYF. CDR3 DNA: TGTGCCAGCAGTTTATTTTCAGCCCGTGATTCAGATACGCAGTATTTT.

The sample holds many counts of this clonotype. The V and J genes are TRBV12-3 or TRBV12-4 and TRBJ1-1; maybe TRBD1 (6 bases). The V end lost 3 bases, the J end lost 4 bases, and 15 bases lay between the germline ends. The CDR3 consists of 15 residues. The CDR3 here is CASSFMGGGSTEAFF. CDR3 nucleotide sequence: TGTGCCAGCAGTTTTATGGGGGGCGGTTCCACTGAAGCTTTCTTT.

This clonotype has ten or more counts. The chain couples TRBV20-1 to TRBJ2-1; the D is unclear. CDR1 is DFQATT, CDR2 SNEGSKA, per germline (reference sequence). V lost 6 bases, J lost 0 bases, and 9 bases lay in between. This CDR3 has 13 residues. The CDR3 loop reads CSAGVPSYNEQFF. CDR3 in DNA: TGCAGTGCAGGTGTGCCCTCCTACAATGAGCAGTTCTTC.

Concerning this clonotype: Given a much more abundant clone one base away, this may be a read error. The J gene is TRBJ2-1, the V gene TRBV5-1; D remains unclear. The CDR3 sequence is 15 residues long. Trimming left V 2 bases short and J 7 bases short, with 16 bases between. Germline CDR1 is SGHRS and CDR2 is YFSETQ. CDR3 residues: CASSLSANRANEQFF. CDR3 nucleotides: TGCGCCAGCAGCTTAAGTGCTAACCGGGCGAATGAGCAGTTCTTC.

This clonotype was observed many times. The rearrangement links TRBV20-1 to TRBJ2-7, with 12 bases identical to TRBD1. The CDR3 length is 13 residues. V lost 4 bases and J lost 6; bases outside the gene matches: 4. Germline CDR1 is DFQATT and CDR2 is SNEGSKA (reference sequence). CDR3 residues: CSAKGDRGPEQYF. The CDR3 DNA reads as TGCAGTGCTAAGGGGGACAGGGGGCCCGAGCAGTACTTC.

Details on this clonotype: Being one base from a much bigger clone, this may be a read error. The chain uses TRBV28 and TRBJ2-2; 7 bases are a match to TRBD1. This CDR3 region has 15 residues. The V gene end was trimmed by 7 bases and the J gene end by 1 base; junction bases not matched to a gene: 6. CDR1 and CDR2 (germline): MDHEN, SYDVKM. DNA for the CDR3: TGTGCCAGCAACCGGACAGGTCGGAACACCGGGGAGCTGTTTTTT. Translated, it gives CASNRTGRNTGELFF.

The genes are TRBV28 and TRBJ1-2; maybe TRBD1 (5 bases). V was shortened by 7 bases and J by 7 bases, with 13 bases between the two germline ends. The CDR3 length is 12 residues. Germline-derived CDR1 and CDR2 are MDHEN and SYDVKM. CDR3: CASTAGAGGYTF. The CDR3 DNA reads TGTGCCAGCACCGCCGGGGCTGGTGGCTACACCTTC.

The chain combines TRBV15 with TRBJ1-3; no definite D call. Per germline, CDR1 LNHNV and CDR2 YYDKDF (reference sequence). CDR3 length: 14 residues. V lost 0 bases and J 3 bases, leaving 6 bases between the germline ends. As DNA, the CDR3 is TGTGCCACCAGCAGAGATTGGGTTGGAAACACCATATATTTT. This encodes CATSRDWVGNTIYF.

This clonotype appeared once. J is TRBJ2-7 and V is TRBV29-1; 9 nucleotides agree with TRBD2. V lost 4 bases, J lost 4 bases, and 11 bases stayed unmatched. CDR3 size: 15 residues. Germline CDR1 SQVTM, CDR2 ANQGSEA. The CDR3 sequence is CSVVGGAAGGYEQYF. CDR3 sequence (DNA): TGCAGCGTTGTGGGAGGGGCTGCGGGAGGGTACGAGCAGTACTTC.

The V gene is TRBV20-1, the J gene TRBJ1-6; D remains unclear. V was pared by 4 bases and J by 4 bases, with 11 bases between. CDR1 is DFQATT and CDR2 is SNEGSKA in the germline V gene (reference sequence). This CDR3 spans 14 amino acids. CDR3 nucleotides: TGCAGTGCTACCCTGTCACCTTATAATTCACCCCTCCACTTT. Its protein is CSATLSPYNSPLHF.